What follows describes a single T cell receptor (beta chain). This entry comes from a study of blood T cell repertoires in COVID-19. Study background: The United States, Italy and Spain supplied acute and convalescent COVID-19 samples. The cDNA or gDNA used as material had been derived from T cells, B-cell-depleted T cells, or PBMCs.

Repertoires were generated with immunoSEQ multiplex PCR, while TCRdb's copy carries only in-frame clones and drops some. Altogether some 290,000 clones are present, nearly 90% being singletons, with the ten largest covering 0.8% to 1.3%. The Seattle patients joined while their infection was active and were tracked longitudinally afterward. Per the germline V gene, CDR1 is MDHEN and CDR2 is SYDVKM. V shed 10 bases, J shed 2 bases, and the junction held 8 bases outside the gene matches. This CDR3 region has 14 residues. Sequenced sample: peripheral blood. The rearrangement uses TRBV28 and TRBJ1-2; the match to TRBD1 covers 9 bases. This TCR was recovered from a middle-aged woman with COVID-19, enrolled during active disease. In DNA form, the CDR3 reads TGTGCCACCCCGCGAACAGGGGGCAACTATGGCTACACCTTC. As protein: CATPRTGGNYGYTF.